The TCR beta chain under discussion was sequenced for a study of early T cells in non-severe SARS-CoV-2 infection. V was shortened by 1 base and J by 5 bases, with 9 bases between the two germline ends. The CDR3 spans 13 residues. The germline gives CDR1 SGHRS, CDR2 YFSETQ. Individual cDNA molecules each received unique molecular identifiers attached to them. TCRdb itself ran the 5' RACE reads through MiXCR, one entry per CDR3 protein. The data show under 70,000 distinct CDR3 sequences, roughly 13% seen once. Broader study findings: VDJdb-based matching was biased toward anti-spike CD8 responses and missed private and CD4 specificities.

This clonotype was seen more than once but under ten times. The antigen remains undetermined. The clonotype comes from an adult who was a healthcare worker with PCR-confirmed SARS-CoV-2 infection or an uninfected control (not recorded which). The source material was whole blood. This rearrangement joins TRBV5-1 to TRBJ2-5; D ambiguous. CDR3 nucleotide sequence: TGCGCCAGCAGCTTGCCCCTCATGGAGACCCAGTACTTC. Translation gives CASSLPLMETQYF.